This T cell receptor (beta chain) comes out of a study of CD8 T cells in Susac syndrome. General study results and limits: Total CD8+ and CD8+ TEMRA repertoires contained about 15 and five Susac-specific public clones, respectively.

As regards this clonotype: Its antigen is as yet unknown.

V gave up 2 bases and J gave up 6 bases, with 20 bases separating them. In germline, CDR1 is MNHEY, CDR2 SVGAGI. The CDR3 runs to 17 residues. About 0.45 to 1 ug RNA was reverse transcribed with random hexamers. In TCRdb, the immunoSEQ multiplex PCR reads were re-called with MiXCR into one record per CDR3 protein. The table includes 75,000 to 95,000 distinct CDR3 sequences, 95% to 97% detected once. The chain uses TRBV6-5 and TRBJ2-1; either TRBD1 or TRBD2 may supply D (5 bases each). The sequencing input was CD8+ T cells from PBMCs. This clonotype originated in a human donor with Susac syndrome. CDR3 bases: TGTGCCAGCAGTTACCCGGCCGGGACCCCGAAGGCCAATGAGCAGTTCTTC. Translated: CASSYPAGTPKANEQFF.